The 16 T cell receptor beta chains given below trace back to one sample, sequenced in a study of blood T cell repertoires in COVID-19. Some clones are missing from TCRdb's copy, which holds only in-frame ones; the method was immunoSEQ multiplex PCR. The sample gives 300,000 to 350,000 clones, roughly 87% of which show up once; 3.9% is in the top ten. Sample: peripheral blood. These receptors were obtained from a woman between 55 and 75 years old with COVID-19, enrolled during active disease.

The CDR3 DNA reads TGTGCTAGTGGTCCAGCGGGGAGGGCGAACACCGGGGAGCTGTTTTTT. Translating it yields CASGPAGRANTGELFF. The chain joins TRBV12-5 to TRBJ2-2; 7 nucleotides agree with TRBD2. Germline-derived CDR1 and CDR2 are LGHNT and FRNRAP. The CDR3 covers 16 residues. After removal of 5 bases from V and 0 bases from J, the junction contained 6 bases not matched to a gene.

The chain joins TRBV2 to TRBJ2-4; tentatively, D is TRBD2 (5 bases). V was trimmed by 5 bases and J by 0 bases, leaving 14 bases between them. CDR1 is SNHLY and CDR2 is FYNNEI in the germline V gene. CDR3 length: 16 residues. The CDR3: CASSPSGSLAKNIQYF. The CDR3 DNA is TGTGCCAGCAGTCCGAGCGGATCTCTAGCCAAAAACATTCAGTACTTC. The variable domain in full, completed from reference TRBV2 and TRBJ2-4, reads EPEVTQTPSHQVTQMGQEVILRCVPISNHLYFYWYRQILGQKVEFLVSFYNNEISEKSEIFDDQFSVERPDGSNFTLKIRSTKLEDSAMYFCASSPSGSLAKNIQYFGAGTRLSVL.

The gene calls are TRBV11-2 and TRBJ2-7, with D possibly being TRBD1 (6 bases). CDR3 length equals 15 residues. CDR1 and CDR2 from the germline V gene are SGHAT and FQNNGV. V lost 2 bases and J 1 base, leaving 12 bases between the germline ends. CDR3 nucleotides: TGTGCCAGCAGCTTAAACAGGGCCCCTTCCTACGAGCAGTACTTC. Translation: CASSLNRAPSYEQYF.

The genes are TRBV12-5 and TRBJ1-2; D gene unclear. The V gene lost 5 bases and the J gene lost 7 bases, with 11 bases spanning the gap. The CDR3 runs to 12 residues. Germline V gene lookup returns CDR1 LGHNT and CDR2 FRNRAP. CDR3 protein: CASGEQFGGYTF. The CDR3 DNA reads TGTGCTAGTGGTGAGCAATTCGGTGGCTACACCTTC.

This chain connects TRBV12-5 to TRBJ2-2; D is uncertain. V was pared by 0 bases and J by 7 bases, with 12 bases between. The CDR3 is 15 amino acids. CDR1 and CDR2 from the germline V gene are LGHNT and FRNRAP. The CDR3 region is CASGLVVSGGGELFF. CDR3 nucleotides: TGTGCTAGTGGTTTGGTAGTCTCTGGCGGCGGGGAGCTGTTTTTT.

The chain recombines TRBV5-8 with TRBJ1-4; 9 bases fit TRBD1. Germline V gene sequence: CDR1 SGHTS, CDR2 YDEGEE. With 4 bases clipped from V and 5 bases from J, the junction kept 6 bases outside the gene matches. The CDR3 length is 15 residues. CDR3: CASSRGTGKNEKLFF. CDR3 bases: TGTGCCAGCAGCCGCGGGACAGGGAAAAATGAAAAACTGTTTTTT.

V gene TRBV7-3 combines with J gene TRBJ1-1; no clear D gene. The CDR3 has 12 amino acids. The V and J ends lost 4 bases and 2 bases respectively, with 5 bases between them. Germline values: CDR1 SGHTA, CDR2 FQGTGA. The chain's CDR3 is CASSSPNTEAFF. The DNA for the CDR3 is TGTGCCAGCAGCTCTCCTAACACTGAAGCTTTCTTT.

V gene TRBV5-1 combines with J gene TRBJ1-1; D may be TRBD1 (5 bases). The germline V and J ends were trimmed by 1 base and 0 bases, with 13 bases remaining between them. Germline loops: CDR1 SGHRS, CDR2 YFSETQ. The CDR3 totals 16 residues. The CDR3 coding sequence is TGCGCCAGCAGCTTGAACGGCGGGGGTTTGAACACTGAAGCTTTCTTT. Encoded protein: CASSLNGGGLNTEAFF. Combining the CDR3 with reference TRBV5-1 and TRBJ1-1 gives the whole variable domain KAGVTQTPRYLIKTRGQQVTLSCSPISGHRSVSWYQQTPGQGLQFLFEYFSETQRNKGNFPGRFSGRQFSNSRSEMNVSTLELGDSALYLCASSLNGGGLNTEAFFGQGTRLTVV.

The V call is TRBV30, the J call TRBJ1-4, with TRBD1 identical over 10 bases. With V trimmed by 2 bases and J by 5 bases, 11 bases remained unmatched. Per germline, CDR1 GTSNPN and CDR2 SVGIG (reference sequence). CDR3 length: 17 residues. The CDR3 DNA is TGTGCCTGGAGTCCAAAACTCCCGGGACAGGGGAATGAAAAACTGTTTTTT. Amino acids: CAWSPKLPGQGNEKLFF. Full variable domain (missing parts from reference TRBV30 and TRBJ1-4): SQTIHQWPATLVQPVGSPLSLECTVEGTSNPNLYWYRQAAGRGLQLLFYSVGIGQISSEVPQNLSASRPQDRQFILSSKKLLLSDSGFYLCAWSPKLPGQGNEKLFFGSGTQLSVL.

The genes are TRBV2 and TRBJ2-1, with 10 nucleotides matching TRBD2. The CDR3 has 15 residues. The trim removed 2 bases at V and 8 bases at J, leaving 6 bases unmatched. Germline V gives CDR1 SNHLY, CDR2 FYNNEI. The CDR3 bases are TGTGCCAGCAGTGAAACAAGCGGGGGGGCATATGAGCAGTTCTTC. Residues: CASSETSGGAYEQFF. The variable domain in full, completed from reference TRBV2 and TRBJ2-1, reads EPEVTQTPSHQVTQMGQEVILRCVPISNHLYFYWYRQILGQKVEFLVSFYNNEISEKSEIFDDQFSVERPDGSNFTLKIRSTKLEDSAMYFCASSETSGGAYEQFFGPGTRLTVL.

This clone was counted once. V and J are TRBV3-1 (or the pseudogene TRBV3-2) and TRBJ1-1; 8 nucleotides agree with TRBD1. The V segment lost 2 bases and the J segment 4 bases; nucleotides outside the gene matches: 6. Germline V gene sequence: CDR1 LGHDT, CDR2 YNNKEL (reference sequence). There are 15 residues in the CDR3. The CDR3 protein is CASSQRTGWPTEAFF. The CDR3 DNA reads as TGTGCCAGCAGCCAAAGGACAGGGTGGCCCACTGAAGCTTTCTTT.

This rearrangement joins TRBV3-1 (or the pseudogene TRBV3-2) to TRBJ2-2; TRBD2 matches 12 bases. V trimming: 1 base; J trimming: 7 bases; junction bases outside the gene matches: 4. The CDR3 length is 16 residues. Germline V gene lookup returns CDR1 LGHDT and CDR2 YNNKEL (reference sequence). The CDR3 region has the DNA TGTGCCAGCAGCCAAGGACTAGCGGGGGAGGGCGGGGAGCTGTTTTTT. As protein: CASSQGLAGEGGELFF.

The chain couples TRBV7-3 to TRBJ2-5; maybe TRBD1 (6 bases). With 5 bases removed from V and 5 bases from J, the gap between germline ends came to 12 bases. Germline V gives CDR1 SGHTA, CDR2 FQGTGA. The CDR3 totals 13 residues. This chain's CDR3 is CASSGGSVETQYF. The CDR3 DNA follows: TGTGCCAGCAGCGGGGGCAGCGTCGAGACCCAGTACTTC. Combining the CDR3 with reference TRBV7-3 and TRBJ2-5 gives the whole variable domain GAGVSQTPSNKVTEKGKYVELRCDPISGHTALYWYRQSLGQGPEFLIYFQGTGAADDSGLPNDRFFAVRPEGSVSTLKIQRTERGDSAVYLCASSGGSVETQYFGPGTRLLVL.

V gene TRBV18 combines with J gene TRBJ2-7; D not certain. V was shortened by 6 bases and J by 2 bases, with 17 bases between the two germline ends. The length of the CDR3 is 15 residues. Germline-derived CDR1 and CDR2 are KGHSH and LQKENI. The CDR3 bases are TGTGCCAGCTCTCCCGAAAGGCTACAGCCCTACGAGCAGTACTTC. Translated, it gives CASSPERLQPYEQYF.

This clone occurred once. The chain combines TRBV5-1 with TRBJ1-6; the match to TRBD1 covers 9 bases. This CDR3 spans 17 amino acids. Germline CDR1 is SGHRS and CDR2 is YFSETQ. Trimming at V came to 3 bases and at J to 6 bases, leaving 10 bases not matched to a gene. The CDR3 is CASSSDRGIVINSPLHF. DNA for the CDR3: TGCGCCAGCAGCTCGGACAGGGGAATAGTTATTAATTCACCCCTCCACTTT.

The chain links TRBV28 to TRBJ1-1; D is undetermined. Between the trimmed V and J ends, which lost 6 bases and 0 bases, there was a span of 11 bases. CDR3 length: 14 amino acids. Looked up from germline, CDR1 is MDHEN and CDR2 is SYDVKM. The CDR3 here is CASRAGLMNTEAFF. In nucleotides, the CDR3 is TGTGCCAGCAGGGCAGGACTCATGAACACTGAAGCTTTCTTT.